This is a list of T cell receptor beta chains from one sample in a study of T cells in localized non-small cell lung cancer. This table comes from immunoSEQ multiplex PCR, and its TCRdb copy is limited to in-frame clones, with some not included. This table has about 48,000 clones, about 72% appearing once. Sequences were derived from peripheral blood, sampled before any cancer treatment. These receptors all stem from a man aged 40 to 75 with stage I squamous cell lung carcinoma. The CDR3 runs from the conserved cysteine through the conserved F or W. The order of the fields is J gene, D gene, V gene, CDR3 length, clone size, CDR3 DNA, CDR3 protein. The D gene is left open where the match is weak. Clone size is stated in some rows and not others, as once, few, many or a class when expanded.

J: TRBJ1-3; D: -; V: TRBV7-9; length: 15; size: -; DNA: TGTGCCAGCGGTTACAGGGCCGGCCCGGCAAACACCATATATTTT; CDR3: CASGYRAGPANTIYF
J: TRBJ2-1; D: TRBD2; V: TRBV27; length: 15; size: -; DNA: TGTGCCAGCAGTACATGGACTAGACTCGGGGATGAGCAGTTCTTC; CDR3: CASSTWTRLGDEQFF
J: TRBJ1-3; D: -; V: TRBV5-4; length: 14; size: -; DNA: TGTGCCAGCAGCTTGGCACTCTCTGGAAACACCATATATTTT; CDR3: CASSLALSGNTIYF
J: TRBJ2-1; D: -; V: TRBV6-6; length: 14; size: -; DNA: TGTGCCAGCAGTTACGGGTTATCCTACAATGAGCAGTTCTTC; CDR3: CASSYGLSYNEQFF
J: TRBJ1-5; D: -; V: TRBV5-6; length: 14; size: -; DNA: TGTGCCAGCAGCTTGGTTGGGCGCAATCAGCCCCAGCATTTT; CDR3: CASSLVGRNQPQHF
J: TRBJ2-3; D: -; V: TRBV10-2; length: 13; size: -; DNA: TGCGCCAGCAGGGCATCAAACACAGATACGCAGTATTTT; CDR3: CASRASNTDTQYF
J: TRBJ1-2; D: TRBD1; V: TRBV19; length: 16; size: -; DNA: TGTGCCAGTACCTTCTTGGGCGGGACAGGCAACTATGGCTACACCTTC; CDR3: CASTFLGGTGNYGYTF
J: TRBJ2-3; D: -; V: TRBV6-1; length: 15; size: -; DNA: TGTGCCAGCAGTGATGGGATCGGGGACACAGATACGCAGTATTTT; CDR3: CASSDGIGDTDTQYF
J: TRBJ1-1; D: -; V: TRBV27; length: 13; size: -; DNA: TGTGCCAGCACCCCTTCGGGGGGCACTGAAGCTTTCTTT; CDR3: CASTPSGGTEAFF
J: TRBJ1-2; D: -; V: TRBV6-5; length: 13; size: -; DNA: TGTGCCAGCAGTAGAGACAGAGACTATGGCTACACCTTC; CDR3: CASSRDRDYGYTF
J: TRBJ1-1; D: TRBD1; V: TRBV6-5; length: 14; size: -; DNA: TGTGCCAGCAGTCGACAGGGGAGTGTCGTGATAGCTTTCTTT; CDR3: CASSRQGSVVIAFF
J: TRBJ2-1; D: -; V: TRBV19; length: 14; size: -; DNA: TGTGCCACCCAGAGGACGCCTTCCTACAATGAGCAGTTCTTC; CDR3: CATQRTPSYNEQFF
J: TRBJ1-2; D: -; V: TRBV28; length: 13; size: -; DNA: TGTGCCAGCCGAGTGACAGCCGCCTATGGCTACACCTTC; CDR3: CASRVTAAYGYTF
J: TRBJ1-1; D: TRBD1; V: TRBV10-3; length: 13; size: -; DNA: TGTGCCATCAGTGTGGACAGGGGAACTGAAGCTTTCTTT; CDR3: CAISVDRGTEAFF
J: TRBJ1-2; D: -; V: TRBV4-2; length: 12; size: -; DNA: TGTGCCAGCAGCCAAGATCCTTCCTACTACACCTTC; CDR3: CASSQDPSYYTF
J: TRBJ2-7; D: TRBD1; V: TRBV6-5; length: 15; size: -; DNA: TGTGCCAGCAGTACTACCGGGACAGTTTTATACGAGCAGTACTTC; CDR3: CASSTTGTVLYEQYF
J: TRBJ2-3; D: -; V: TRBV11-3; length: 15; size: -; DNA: TGTGCCAGCAGCTTAGGTGGACAATACACAGATACGCAGTATTTT; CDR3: CASSLGGQYTDTQYF
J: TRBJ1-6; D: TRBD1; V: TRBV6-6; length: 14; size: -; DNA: TGTGCCAGCAGGTGGGTAGGGGACAGTTCACCCCTCCACTTT; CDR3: CASRWVGDSSPLHF
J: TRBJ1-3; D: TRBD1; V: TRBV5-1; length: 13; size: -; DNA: TGCGCCAGCCAACAGGGGTCTGGAAACACCATATATTTT; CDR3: CASQQGSGNTIYF
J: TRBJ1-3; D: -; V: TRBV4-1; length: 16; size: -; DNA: TGCGCCAGCAGCCTGGGACTCCCGAGCTCTGGAAACACCATATATTTT; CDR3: CASSLGLPSSGNTIYF
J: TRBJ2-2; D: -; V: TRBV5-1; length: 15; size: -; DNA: TGCGCCAGCAGCTTTGGGGGGGCCGACACCGGGGAGCTGTTTTTT; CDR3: CASSFGGADTGELFF
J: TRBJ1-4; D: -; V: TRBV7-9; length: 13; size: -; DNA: TGTGCCAGCAGCTTCGGGGCCTTTGAAAAACTGTTTTTT; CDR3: CASSFGAFEKLFF
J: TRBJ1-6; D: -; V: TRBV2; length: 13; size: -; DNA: TGTGCCAGCAAGGGGCAGGGGTATTCACCCCTCCACTTT; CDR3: CASKGQGYSPLHF
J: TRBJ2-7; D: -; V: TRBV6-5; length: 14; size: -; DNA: TGTGCCAGCAGTTTGGCTAGGAGCTCCTACGAGCAGTACTTC; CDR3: CASSLARSSYEQYF
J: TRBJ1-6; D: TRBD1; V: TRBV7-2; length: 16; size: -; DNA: TGTGCCAGCAGCTTAGCGCAAGGGACAGGGACTTCACCCCTCCACTTT; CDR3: CASSLAQGTGTSPLHF
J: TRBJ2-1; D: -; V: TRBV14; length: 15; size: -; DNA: TGTGCCAGCAGCCAGGGCCTCGGGGTTTTGGGTGAGCAGTTCTTC; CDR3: CASSQGLGVLGEQFF
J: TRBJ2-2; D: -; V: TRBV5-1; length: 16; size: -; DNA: TGCGCCAGCAGCCGGGAGACAGGGAGGAACACCGGGGAGCTGTTTTTT; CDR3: CASSRETGRNTGELFF
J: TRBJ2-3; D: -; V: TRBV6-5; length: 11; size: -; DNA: TGTGCCAGCAGTTACTCAAGAATGCAGTATTTT; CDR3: CASSYSRMQYF
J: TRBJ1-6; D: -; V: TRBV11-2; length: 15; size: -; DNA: TGTGCCAGCAGCTTAACGGACACGCCGAATTCACCCCTCCACTTT; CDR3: CASSLTDTPNSPLHF
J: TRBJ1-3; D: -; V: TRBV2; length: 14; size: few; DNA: TGTGCCAGCAGTGCCCTAGAACCTGGAAACACCATATATTTT; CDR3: CASSALEPGNTIYF
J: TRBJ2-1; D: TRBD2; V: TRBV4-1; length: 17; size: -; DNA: TGCGCCAGCAGCCAACCCCCGGGACTAGCGGAATATGGTGAGCAGTTCTTC; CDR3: CASSQPPGLAEYGEQFF
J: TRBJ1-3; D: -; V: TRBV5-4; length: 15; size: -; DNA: TGTGCCAGCAGCTTGTTTGGAACAGGAGGAAACACCATATATTTT; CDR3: CASSLFGTGGNTIYF
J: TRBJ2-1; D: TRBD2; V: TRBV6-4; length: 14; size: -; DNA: TGTGCCAGCAGTGACTCCTCTGGAGCGGGGGGTTGGTTCTTC; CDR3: CASSDSSGAGGWFF
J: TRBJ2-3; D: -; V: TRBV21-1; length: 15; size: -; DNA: TGTGCCAGCAGCTACCGGGCCATTAGCACAGATACGCAGTATTTT; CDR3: CASSYRAISTDTQYF
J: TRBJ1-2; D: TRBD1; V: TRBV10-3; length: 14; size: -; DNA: TGTGCCACTTTCGGACAGGGGGTATACAATGGCTACACCTTC; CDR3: CATFGQGVYNGYTF
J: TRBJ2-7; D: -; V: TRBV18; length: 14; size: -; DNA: TGTGCCAGCTCACCAATTTCGGACTTCAGGGAGCAGTACTTC; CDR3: CASSPISDFREQYF
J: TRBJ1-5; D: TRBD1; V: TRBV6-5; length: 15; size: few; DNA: TGTGCCAGCAGTCCAACCGGGACAGGGCTTCAGCCCCAGCATTTT; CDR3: CASSPTGTGLQPQHF
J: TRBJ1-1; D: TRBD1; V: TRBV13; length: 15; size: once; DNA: TGTGCCAGCAGTGGCCGGGACAGCCAGTACACTGAAGCTTTCTTT; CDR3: CASSGRDSQYTEAFF
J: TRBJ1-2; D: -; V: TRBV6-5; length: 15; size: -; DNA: TGTGCCAGCAGTTACTCTTCAACAGGGATGGAGGGCTACACCTTC; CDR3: CASSYSSTGMEGYTF
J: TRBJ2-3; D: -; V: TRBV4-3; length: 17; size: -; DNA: TGCGCCAGCAGCCAAGATAGACCGGGGCTGGGCACAGATACGCAGTATTTT; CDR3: CASSQDRPGLGTDTQYF
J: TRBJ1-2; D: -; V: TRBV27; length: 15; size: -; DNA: TGTGCCAGCAGTTTATCTTTGGACAGCCCCTATGGCTACACCTTC; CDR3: CASSLSLDSPYGYTF